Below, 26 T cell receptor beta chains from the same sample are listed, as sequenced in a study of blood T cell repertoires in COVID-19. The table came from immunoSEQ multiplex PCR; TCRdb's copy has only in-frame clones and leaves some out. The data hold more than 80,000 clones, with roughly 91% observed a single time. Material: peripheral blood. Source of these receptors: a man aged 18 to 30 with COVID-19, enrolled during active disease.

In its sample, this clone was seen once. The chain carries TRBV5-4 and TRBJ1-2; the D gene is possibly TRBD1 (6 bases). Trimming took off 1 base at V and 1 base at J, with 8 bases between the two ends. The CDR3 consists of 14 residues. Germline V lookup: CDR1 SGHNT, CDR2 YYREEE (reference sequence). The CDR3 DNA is TGTGCCAGCAGCTTGACAGGGCGTAACTATGGCTACACCTTC. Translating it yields CASSLTGRNYGYTF.

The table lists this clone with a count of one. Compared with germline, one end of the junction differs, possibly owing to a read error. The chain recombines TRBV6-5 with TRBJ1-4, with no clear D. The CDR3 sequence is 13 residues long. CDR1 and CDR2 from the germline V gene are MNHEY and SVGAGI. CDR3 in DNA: TGTGCCAGCAGTTATGCCTTTAATGAAAAACTGCTTTTT. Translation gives CASSYAFNEKLLF.

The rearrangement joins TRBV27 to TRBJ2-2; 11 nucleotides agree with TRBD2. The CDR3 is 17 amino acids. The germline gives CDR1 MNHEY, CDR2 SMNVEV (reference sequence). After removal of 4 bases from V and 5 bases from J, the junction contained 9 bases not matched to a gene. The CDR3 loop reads CASSSLAGGIVTGELFF. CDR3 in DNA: TGTGCCAGCAGTTCTCTAGCGGGAGGCATAGTTACCGGGGAGCTGTTTTTT.

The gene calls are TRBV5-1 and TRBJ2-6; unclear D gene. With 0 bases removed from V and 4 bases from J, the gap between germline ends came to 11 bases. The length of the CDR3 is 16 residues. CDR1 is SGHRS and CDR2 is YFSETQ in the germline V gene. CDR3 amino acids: CASSLAMRSGANVLTF. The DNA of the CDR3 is TGCGCCAGCAGCTTGGCCATGAGGTCCGGGGCCAACGTCCTGACTTTC.

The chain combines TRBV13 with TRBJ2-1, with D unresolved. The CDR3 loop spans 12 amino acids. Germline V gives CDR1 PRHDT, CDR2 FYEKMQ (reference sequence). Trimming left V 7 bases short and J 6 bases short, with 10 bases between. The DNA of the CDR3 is TGTGCCAGCACCGTAGTCGGCAATGAGCAGTTCTTC. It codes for CASTVVGNEQFF.

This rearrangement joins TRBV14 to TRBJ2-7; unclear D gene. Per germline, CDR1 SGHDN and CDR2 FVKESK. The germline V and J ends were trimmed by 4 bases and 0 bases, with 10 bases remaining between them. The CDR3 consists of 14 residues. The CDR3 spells CASSLTRSSYEQYF. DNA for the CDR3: TGTGCCAGCAGCCTCACAAGGAGCTCCTACGAGCAGTACTTC. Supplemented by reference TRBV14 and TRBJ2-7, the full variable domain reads EAGVTQFPSHSVIEKGQTVTLRCDPISGHDNLYWYRRVMGKEIKFLLHFVKESKQDESGMPNNRFLAERTGGTYSTLKVQPAELEDSGVYFCASSLTRSSYEQYFGPGTRLTVT.

The CDR3 bases are TGTGCCAGCAGTGCAACGGGACAGGGATCATATAGCAATCAGCCCCAGCATTTT. This sequence encodes CASSATGQGSYSNQPQHF. The chain has TRBV6-1 and TRBJ1-5; 9 bases line up with TRBD1. This CDR3 has 18 amino acids. The J segment lost 0 bases and the V segment lost 4 bases, leaving 10 bases of the junction unmatched. The germline V gene has CDR1 MNHNS and CDR2 SASEGT.

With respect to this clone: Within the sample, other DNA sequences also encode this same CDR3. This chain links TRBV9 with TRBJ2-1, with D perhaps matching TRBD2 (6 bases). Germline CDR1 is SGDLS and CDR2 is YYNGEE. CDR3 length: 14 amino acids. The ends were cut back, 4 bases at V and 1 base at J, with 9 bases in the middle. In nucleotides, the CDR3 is TGTGCCAGCAGCTCCGGGAGTTCCTACAATGAGCAGTTCTTC. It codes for CASSSGSSYNEQFF.

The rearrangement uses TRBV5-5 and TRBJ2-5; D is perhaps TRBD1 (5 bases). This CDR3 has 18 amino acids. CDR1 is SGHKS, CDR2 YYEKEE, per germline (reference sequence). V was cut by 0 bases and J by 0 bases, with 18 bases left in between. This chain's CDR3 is CASSLGQFNPPDQETQYF. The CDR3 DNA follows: TGTGCCAGCAGCTTGGGACAGTTTAACCCACCTGACCAAGAGACCCAGTACTTC.

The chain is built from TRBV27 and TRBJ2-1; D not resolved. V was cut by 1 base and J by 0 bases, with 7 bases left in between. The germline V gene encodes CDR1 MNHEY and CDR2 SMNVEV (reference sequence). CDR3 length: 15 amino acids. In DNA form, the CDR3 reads TGTGCCAGCAGTTTATTCAGAAGCTCCTACAATGAGCAGTTCTTC. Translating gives CASSLFRSSYNEQFF.

The DNA of the CDR3 is TGTGCCAGCAGCTTCCAGGACAGGGGAATCAACACCTTC. The encoded protein is CASSFQDRGINTF. This chain uses TRBV12-3 or TRBV12-4 with TRBJ1-2, with 9 bases that match TRBD1. The J segment lost 12 bases and the V segment lost 6 bases, leaving 11 bases of the junction unmatched. The CDR3 consists of 13 residues.

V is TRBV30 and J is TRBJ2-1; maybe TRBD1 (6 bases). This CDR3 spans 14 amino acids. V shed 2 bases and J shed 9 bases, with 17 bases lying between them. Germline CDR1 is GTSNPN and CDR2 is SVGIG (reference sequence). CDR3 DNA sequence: TGTGCCTGGAGTACGGGGACACCGGCGGGTGAGCAGTTCTTC. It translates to CAWSTGTPAGEQFF.

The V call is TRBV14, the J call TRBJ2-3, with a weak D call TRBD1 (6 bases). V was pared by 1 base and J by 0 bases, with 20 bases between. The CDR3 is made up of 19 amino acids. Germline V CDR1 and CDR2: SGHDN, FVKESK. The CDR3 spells CASSQGVWTEFTSTDTQYF. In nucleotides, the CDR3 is TGTGCCAGCAGCCAAGGGGTTTGGACAGAATTTACTAGCACAGATACGCAGTATTTT.

CDR3 region: CASSPGQSRTPLHF. DNA for the CDR3: TGTGCCAGCAGCCCGGGACAGAGTAGGACACCCCTCCACTTT. The chain links TRBV14 to TRBJ1-6, with 7 bases identical to TRBD1. With V trimmed by 4 bases and J by 11 bases, 8 bases remained unmatched. CDR1 is SGHDN and CDR2 is FVKESK in the germline V gene. The length of the CDR3 is 14 residues.

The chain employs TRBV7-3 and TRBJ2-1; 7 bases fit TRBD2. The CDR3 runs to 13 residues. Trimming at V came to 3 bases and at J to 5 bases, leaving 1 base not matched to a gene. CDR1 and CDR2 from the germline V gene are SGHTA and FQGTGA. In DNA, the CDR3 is TGTGCCAGCAGCTTCGGACTAGACAATGAGCAGTTCTTC. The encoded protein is CASSFGLDNEQFF.

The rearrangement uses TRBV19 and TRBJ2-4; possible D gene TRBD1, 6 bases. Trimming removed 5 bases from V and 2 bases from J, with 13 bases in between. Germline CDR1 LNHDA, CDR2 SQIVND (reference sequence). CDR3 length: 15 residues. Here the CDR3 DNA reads TGTGCCAGTAGTCCCCCCACAGGGCCCAAAAACATTCAGTACTTC. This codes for CASSPPTGPKNIQYF.

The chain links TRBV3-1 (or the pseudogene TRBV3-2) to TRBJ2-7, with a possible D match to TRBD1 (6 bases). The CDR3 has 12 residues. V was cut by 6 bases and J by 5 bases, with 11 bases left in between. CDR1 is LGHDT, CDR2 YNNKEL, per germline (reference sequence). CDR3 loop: CASSQTGNEQYF. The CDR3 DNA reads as TGTGCCAGCAGTCAAACAGGGAACGAGCAGTACTTC.

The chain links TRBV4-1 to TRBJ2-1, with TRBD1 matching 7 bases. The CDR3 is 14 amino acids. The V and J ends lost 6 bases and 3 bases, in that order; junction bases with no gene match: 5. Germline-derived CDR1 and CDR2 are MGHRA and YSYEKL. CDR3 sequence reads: CASRATGNYNEQFF. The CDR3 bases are TGCGCCAGCAGGGCGACAGGGAACTACAATGAGCAGTTCTTC.

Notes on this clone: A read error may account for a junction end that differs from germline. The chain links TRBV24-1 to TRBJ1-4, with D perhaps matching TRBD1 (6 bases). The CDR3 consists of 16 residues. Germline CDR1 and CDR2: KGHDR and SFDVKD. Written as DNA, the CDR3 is TGTGCCACCAGTGGCGTCAGGGGAAGCACTAATGAAAAACTGCTTTTT. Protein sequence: CATSGVRGSTNEKLLF.

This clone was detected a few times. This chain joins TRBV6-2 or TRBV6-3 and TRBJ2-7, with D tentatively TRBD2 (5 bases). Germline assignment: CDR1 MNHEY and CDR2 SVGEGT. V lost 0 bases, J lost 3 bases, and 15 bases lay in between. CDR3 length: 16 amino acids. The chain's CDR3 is CASSYSKRNLNYEQYF. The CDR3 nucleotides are TGTGCCAGCAGTTACTCGAAGCGGAACCTAAACTACGAGCAGTACTTC.

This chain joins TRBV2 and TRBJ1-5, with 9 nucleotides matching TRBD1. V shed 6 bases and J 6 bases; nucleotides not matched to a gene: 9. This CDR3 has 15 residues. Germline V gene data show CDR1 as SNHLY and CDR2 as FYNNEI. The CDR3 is CASRSTGGGSQPQHF. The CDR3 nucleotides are TGTGCCAGCAGATCCACAGGGGGCGGGTCTCAGCCCCAGCATTTT.

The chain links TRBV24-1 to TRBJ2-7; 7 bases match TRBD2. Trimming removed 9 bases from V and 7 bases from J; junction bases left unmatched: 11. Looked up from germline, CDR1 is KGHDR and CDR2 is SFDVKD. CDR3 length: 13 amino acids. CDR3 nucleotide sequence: TGTGCCACCGCAGTGTCGGGGGGTTCTGAGCAGTACTTC. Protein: CATAVSGGSEQYF.

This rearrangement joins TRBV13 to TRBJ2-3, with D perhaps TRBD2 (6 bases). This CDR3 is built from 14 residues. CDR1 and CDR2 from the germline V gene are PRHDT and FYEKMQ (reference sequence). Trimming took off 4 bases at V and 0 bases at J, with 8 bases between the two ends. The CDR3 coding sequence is TGTGCCAGCAGCTCTGGAGGGAGCACAGATACGCAGTATTTT. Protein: CASSSGGSTDTQYF.

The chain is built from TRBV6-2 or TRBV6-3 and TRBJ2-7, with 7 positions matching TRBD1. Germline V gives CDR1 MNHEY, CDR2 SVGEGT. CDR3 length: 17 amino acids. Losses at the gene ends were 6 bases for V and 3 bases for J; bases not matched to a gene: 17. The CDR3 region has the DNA TGTGCCAGCAGCCCCGTCCCGGACAGGAGTTTCGTCTACGAGCAGTACTTC. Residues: CASSPVPDRSFVYEQYF.

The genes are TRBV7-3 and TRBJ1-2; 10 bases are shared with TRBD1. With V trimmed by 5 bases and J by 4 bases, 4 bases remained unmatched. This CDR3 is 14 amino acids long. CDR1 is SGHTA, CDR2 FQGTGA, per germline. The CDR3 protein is CASSTGTGAYGYTF. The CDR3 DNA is TGTGCCAGCAGCACCGGGACAGGGGCCTATGGCTACACCTTC.

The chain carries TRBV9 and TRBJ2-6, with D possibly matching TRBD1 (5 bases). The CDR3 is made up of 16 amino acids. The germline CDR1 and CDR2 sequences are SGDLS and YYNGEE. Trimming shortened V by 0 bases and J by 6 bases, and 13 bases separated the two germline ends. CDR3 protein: CASSVEGSLLANVLTF. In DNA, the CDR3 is TGTGCCAGCAGCGTAGAGGGGTCACTCTTGGCCAACGTCCTGACTTTC.